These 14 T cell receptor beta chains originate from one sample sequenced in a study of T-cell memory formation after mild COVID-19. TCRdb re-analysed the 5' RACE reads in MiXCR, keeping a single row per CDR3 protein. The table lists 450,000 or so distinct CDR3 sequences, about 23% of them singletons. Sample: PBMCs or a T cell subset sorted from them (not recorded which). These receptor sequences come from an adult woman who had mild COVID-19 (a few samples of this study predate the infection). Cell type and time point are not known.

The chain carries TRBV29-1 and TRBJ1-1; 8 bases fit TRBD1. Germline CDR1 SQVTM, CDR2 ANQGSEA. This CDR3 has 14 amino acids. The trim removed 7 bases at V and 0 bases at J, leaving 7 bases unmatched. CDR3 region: CSAPGQAMNTEAFF. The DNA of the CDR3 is TGCAGCGCACCGGGACAGGCGATGAACACTGAAGCTTTCTTT.

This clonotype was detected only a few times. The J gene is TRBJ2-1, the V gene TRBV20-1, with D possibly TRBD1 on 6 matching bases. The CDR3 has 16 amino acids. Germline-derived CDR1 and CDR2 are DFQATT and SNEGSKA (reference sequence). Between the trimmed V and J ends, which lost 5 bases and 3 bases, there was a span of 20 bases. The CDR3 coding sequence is TGCAGTGCTCCAACTCACAGGGCCTGGGGCTACAATGAGCAGTTCTTC. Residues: CSAPTHRAWGYNEQFF.

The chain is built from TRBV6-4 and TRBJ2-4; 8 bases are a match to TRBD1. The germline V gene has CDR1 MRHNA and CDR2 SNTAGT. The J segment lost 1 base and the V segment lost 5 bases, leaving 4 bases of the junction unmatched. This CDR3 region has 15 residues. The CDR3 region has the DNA TGTGCCAGCAGTACCCAGGGGGCGGCCAAAAACATTCAGTACTTC. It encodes CASSTQGAAKNIQYF.

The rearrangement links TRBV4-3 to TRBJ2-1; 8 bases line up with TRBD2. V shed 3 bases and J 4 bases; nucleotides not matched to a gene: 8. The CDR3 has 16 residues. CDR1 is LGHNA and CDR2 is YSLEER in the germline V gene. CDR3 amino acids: CASSQVIAGKYNEQFF. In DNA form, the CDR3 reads TGCGCCAGCAGCCAGGTTATAGCGGGAAAATACAATGAGCAGTTCTTC.

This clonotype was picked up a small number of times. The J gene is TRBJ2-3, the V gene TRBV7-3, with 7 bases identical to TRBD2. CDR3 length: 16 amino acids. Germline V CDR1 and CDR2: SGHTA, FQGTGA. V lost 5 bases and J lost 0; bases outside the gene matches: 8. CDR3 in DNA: TGTGCCAGCAGCGTTATAGCGGGCTCTAGCACAGATACGCAGTATTTT. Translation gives CASSVIAGSSTDTQYF.

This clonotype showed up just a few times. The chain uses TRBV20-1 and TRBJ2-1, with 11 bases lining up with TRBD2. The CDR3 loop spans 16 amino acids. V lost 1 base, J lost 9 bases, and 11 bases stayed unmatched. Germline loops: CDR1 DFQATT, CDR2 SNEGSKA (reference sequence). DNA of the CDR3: TGCAGTGCTAGAGGGACTAGCGGGTCGGGATCCCGTGAGCAGTTCTTC. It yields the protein CSARGTSGSGSREQFF.

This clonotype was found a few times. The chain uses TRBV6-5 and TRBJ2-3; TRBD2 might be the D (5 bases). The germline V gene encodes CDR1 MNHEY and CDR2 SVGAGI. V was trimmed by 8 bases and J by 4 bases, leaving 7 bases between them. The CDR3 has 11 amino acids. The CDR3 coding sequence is TGTGCCAGCGAGAGGGCAGATACGCAGTATTTT. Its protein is CASERADTQYF.

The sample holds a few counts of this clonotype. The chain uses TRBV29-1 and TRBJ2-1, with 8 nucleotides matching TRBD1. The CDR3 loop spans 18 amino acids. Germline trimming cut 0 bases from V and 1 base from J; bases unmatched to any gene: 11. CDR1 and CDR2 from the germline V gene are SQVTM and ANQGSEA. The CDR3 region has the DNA TGCAGCGTTGAAGATAATTGGACAGGGAAAGGGTCCTACAATGAGCAGTTCTTC. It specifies CSVEDNWTGKGSYNEQFF.

The CDR3 is CASSQYLDASYNEQFF. The DNA for the CDR3 is TGTGCCAGCAGCCAGTACCTGGACGCCTCCTACAATGAGCAGTTCTTC. The chain uses TRBV3-1 and TRBJ2-1; D gene uncertain. Germline lookup yields CDR1 LGHDT and CDR2 YNNKEL (reference sequence). The CDR3 sequence is 16 residues long. V shed 3 bases and J shed 0 bases, with 12 bases lying between them.

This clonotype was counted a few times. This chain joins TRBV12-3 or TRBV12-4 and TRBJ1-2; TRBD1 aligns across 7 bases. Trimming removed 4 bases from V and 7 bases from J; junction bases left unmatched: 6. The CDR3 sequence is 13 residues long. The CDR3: CASSYRGGGGYTF. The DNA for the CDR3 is TGTGCCAGCAGTTACAGGGGAGGCGGTGGCTACACCTTC.

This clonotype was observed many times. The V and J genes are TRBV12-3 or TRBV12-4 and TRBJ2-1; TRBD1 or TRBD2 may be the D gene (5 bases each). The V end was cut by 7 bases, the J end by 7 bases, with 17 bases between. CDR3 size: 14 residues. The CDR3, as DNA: TGTGCCAGCACCCCCGGGGCAGCCAGAAATGAGCAGTTCTTC. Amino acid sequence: CASTPGAARNEQFF.

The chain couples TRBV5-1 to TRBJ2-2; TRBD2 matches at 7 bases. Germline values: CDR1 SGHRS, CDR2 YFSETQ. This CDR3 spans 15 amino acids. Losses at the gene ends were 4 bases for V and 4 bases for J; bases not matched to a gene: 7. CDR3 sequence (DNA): TGCGCCAGCAGCCTTGCGGTAGCGGGCACCGGGGAGCTGTTTTTT. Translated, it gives CASSLAVAGTGELFF.

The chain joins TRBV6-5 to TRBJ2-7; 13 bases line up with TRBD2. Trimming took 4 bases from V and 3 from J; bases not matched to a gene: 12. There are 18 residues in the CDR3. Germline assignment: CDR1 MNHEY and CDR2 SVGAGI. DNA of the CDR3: TGTGCCAGCAGTTCTAAGACTAGCGGGAGGATAAGTCGCTACGAGCAGTACTTC. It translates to CASSSKTSGRISRYEQYF.

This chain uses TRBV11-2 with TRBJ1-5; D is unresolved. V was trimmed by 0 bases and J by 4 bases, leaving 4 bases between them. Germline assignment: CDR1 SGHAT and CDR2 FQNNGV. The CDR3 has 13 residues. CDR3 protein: CASSLDVNQPQHF. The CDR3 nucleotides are TGTGCCAGCAGCTTAGATGTGAATCAGCCCCAGCATTTT.